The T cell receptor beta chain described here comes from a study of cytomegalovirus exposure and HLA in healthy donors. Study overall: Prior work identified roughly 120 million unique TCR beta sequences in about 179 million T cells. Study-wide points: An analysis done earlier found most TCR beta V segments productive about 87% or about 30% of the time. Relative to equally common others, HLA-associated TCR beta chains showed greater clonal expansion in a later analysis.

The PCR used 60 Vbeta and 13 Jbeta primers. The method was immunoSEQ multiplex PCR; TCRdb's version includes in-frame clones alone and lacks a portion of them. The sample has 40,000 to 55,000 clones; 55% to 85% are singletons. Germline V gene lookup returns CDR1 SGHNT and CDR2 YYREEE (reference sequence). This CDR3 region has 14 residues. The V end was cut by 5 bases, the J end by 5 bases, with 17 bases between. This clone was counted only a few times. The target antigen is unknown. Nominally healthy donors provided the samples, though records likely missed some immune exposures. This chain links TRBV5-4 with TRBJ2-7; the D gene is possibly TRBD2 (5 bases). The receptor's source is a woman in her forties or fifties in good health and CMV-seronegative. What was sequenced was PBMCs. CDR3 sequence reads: CASRAELMLHEQYF. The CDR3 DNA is TGTGCCAGCAGAGCGGAGCTAATGTTGCACGAGCAGTACTTC. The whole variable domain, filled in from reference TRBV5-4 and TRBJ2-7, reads ETGVTQSPTHLIKTRGQQVTLRCSSQSGHNTVSWYQQALGQGPQFIFQYYREEENGRGNFPPRFSGLQFPNYSSELNVNALELDDSALYLCASRAELMLHEQYFGPGTRLTVT.